The 5 T cell receptor beta chains given below trace back to one sample, sequenced in a study of blood T cell repertoires in COVID-19. The table came from immunoSEQ multiplex PCR; TCRdb's copy has only in-frame clones and leaves some out. The table shows under 20,000 clones, with over 75% occurring only once. Sequenced material: peripheral blood. These receptors were collected from a man between 65 and 85 years old with COVID-19, enrolled during active disease.

J is TRBJ1-2 and V is TRBV6-5; maybe TRBD1 (6 bases). V was cut by 4 bases and J by 7 bases, with 13 bases left in between. CDR3 size: 13 residues. Germline values: CDR1 MNHEY, CDR2 SVGAGI. CDR3: CASSSNRDAGYTF. The CDR3 DNA sequence: TGTGCCAGCAGTTCTAACAGGGACGCTGGCTACACCTTC.

This clone was seen more than once but under ten times. The genes are TRBV6-4 and TRBJ2-7, with a weak D call TRBD1 (7 bases). The V gene lost 4 bases and the J gene lost 6 bases, with 13 bases spanning the gap. The CDR3 is made up of 13 amino acids. Germline V gives CDR1 MRHNA, CDR2 SNTAGT. CDR3 sequence: CASSVWQGGEQYF. For the CDR3, the DNA is TGTGCCAGCAGTGTGTGGCAGGGGGGCGAGCAGTACTTC.

The rearrangement links TRBV27 to TRBJ1-2; possible D gene TRBD1, 5 bases. The CDR3 loop spans 15 amino acids. The germline V gene has CDR1 MNHEY and CDR2 SMNVEV (reference sequence). Trimming took 4 bases from V and 4 from J, leaving 16 bases between them. The CDR3 nucleotides read TGTGCCAGCAGTTCTCGTCCCGGACATATCTATGGCTACACCTTC. It specifies CASSSRPGHIYGYTF.

Here the CDR3 reads CASSPGPGENTGELFF. DNA for the CDR3: TGTGCCAGCAGCCCCGGCCCCGGGGAAAACACCGGGGAGCTGTTTTTT. The chain recombines TRBV7-3 with TRBJ2-2, with D possibly TRBD2 on 5 matching bases. The germline V and J ends were trimmed by 5 bases and 2 bases, with 15 bases remaining between them. Germline V gene data show CDR1 as SGHTA and CDR2 as FQGTGA. CDR3 length equals 16 residues. The full variable domain, rest sourced from reference TRBV7-3 and TRBJ2-2, is GAGVSQTPSNKVTEKGKYVELRCDPISGHTALYWYRQSLGQGPEFLIYFQGTGAADDSGLPNDRFFAVRPEGSVSTLKIQRTERGDSAVYLCASSPGPGENTGELFFGEGSRLTVL.

The rearrangement uses TRBV4-1 and TRBJ1-6; D is uncertain. The CDR3 consists of 17 residues. The germline V gene has CDR1 MGHRA and CDR2 YSYEKL. Trimming took off 0 bases at V and 0 bases at J, with 9 bases between the two ends. CDR3 coding DNA: TGCGCCAGCAGCCAAGATCAAAAGAGCTCCTATAATTCACCCCTCCACTTT. Protein: CASSQDQKSSYNSPLHF.